The clone carrying this T cell receptor beta chain occurred many times. Germline values: CDR1 MNHNY, CDR2 SVGAGI (reference sequence). The length of the CDR3 is 15 residues. V gave up 7 bases and J gave up 7 bases, with 23 bases separating them. These data belong to a study of human T cells and chemical hapten exposure. TCRdb ran MiXCR on the RACE reads and lists one entry per CDR3 protein. The table lists 35,000 to 45,000 distinct CDR3 sequences, 8.9% of them singletons. Time point specified: patch test 2, 6 weeks after DPC sensitization. The treatment denotes: therapeutic diphenylcyclopropenone sensitization with weekly scalp DPC.

The sample here was whole blood, taken in connection with sensitization to the hapten diphenylcyclopropenone (DPC). This TCR came from a woman in her forties with alopecia areata. Some clones in this sample may be carry-over from other donors' samples. The gene calls are TRBV6-6 and TRBJ2-7; D may be TRBD1 or TRBD2 (5 bases each). CDR3 DNA sequence: TGTGCCAGCACCTCGGCCGAGACGGGGACGGGAGAGCAGTACTTC. Protein: CASTSAETGTGEQYF.